Below, 24 T cell receptor beta chains from the same sample are listed, as sequenced in a study of cytomegalovirus exposure and HLA in healthy donors. The primer mix had 60 Vbeta and 13 Jbeta primers. Only in-frame clones appear in the TCRdb table, and some are missing; sequencing was by immunoSEQ multiplex PCR. The table has some 200,000 clones, roughly 83% seen once. The sample consisted of PBMCs. Source of these receptors: a girl under 18 in good health and CMV-seronegative.

V and J are TRBV29-1 and TRBJ1-3; a possible D gene is TRBD1 (6 bases). The germline V gene encodes CDR1 SQVTM and CDR2 ANQGSEA. The CDR3 extends over 12 amino acids. The V and J ends lost 8 bases and 1 base respectively, with 9 bases between them. This chain's CDR3 is CSITGSGNTIYF. The CDR3 DNA follows: TGCAGCATAACAGGGTCTGGAAACACCATATATTTT.

The DNA for the CDR3 is TGTGCCAGCATATTGGCACAGGGTGGATCGCCCCAGCATTTT. This codes for CASILAQGGSPQHF. The chain has TRBV28 and TRBJ1-5; a possible D gene is TRBD1 (6 bases). Trimming removed 7 bases at V and 9 bases at J, with 19 bases between. The CDR3 is 14 amino acids. Per germline, CDR1 MDHEN and CDR2 SYDVKM.

Only one count was recorded for this clone. In the same sample, other DNA sequences code for this CDR3. CDR3: CAWRTSGRGEQFF. The DNA of the CDR3 is TGTGCCTGGAGGACTAGCGGGAGGGGTGAGCAGTTCTTC. The V and J genes are TRBV30 and TRBJ2-1, with 14 bases fitting TRBD2. V gave up 3 bases and J gave up 9 bases; unmatched junction bases: 1. CDR3 length: 13 residues. Germline V gene lookup returns CDR1 GTSNPN and CDR2 SVGIG (reference sequence). Based on the CDR3 plus reference TRBV30 and TRBJ2-1, the full variable domain is SQTIHQWPATLVQPVGSPLSLECTVEGTSNPNLYWYRQAAGRGLQLLFYSVGIGQISSEVPQNLSASRPQDRQFILSSKKLLLSDSGFYLCAWRTSGRGEQFFGPGTRLTVL.

This clone has only one observation. The J gene is TRBJ1-1, the V gene TRBV6-6; no reliable D call. In germline, CDR1 is MNHNY, CDR2 SVGAGI (reference sequence). The V end was cut by 8 bases, the J end by 4 bases, with 14 bases between. There are 13 residues in the CDR3. For the CDR3, the DNA is TGTGCCAGCTTGCGGGGAGTTGGCACTGAAGCTTTCTTT. Its protein product is CASLRGVGTEAFF.

The rearrangement joins TRBV4-2 to TRBJ2-1, with 13 nucleotides matching TRBD2. The CDR3 contains 16 residues. From germline, CDR1 is LGHNA and CDR2 YNFKEQ. V lost 3 bases, J lost 4 bases, and 3 bases stayed unmatched. The CDR3 bases are TGTGCCAGCAGCCACGGGACTAGCGGGGAGTACAATGAGCAGTTCTTC. It encodes CASSHGTSGEYNEQFF.

This sequence joins TRBV9 and TRBJ2-4, with D possibly matching TRBD1 (5 bases). The germline V and J ends were trimmed by 1 base and 1 base, with 6 bases remaining between them. Germline V CDR1 and CDR2: SGDLS, YYNGEE. The length of the CDR3 is 14 residues. CDR3 sequence (DNA): TGTGCCAGCAGCGTATCAGGGGCCAAAAACATTCAGTACTTC. This encodes CASSVSGAKNIQYF. The complete variable domain, with remaining parts taken from reference TRBV9 and TRBJ2-4, reads DSGVTQTPKHLITATGQRVTLRCSPRSGDLSVYWYQQSLDQGLQFLIQYYNGEERAKGNILERFSAQQFPDLHSELNLSSLELGDSALYFCASSVSGAKNIQYFGAGTRLSVL.

The CDR3 here is CASAAGGSGGSEAFF. The CDR3 bases are TGTGCTAGCGCTGCGGGGGGTTCGGGTGGGTCTGAAGCTTTCTTT. The chain has TRBV6-1 and TRBJ1-1; D is possibly TRBD1 (5 bases). This CDR3 region has 15 residues. Germline CDR1 is MNHNS and CDR2 is SASEGT.

This chain uses TRBV7-2 with TRBJ2-7, with 12 bases identical to TRBD1. V gave up 5 bases and J gave up 4 bases; unmatched junction bases: 6. The CDR3 runs 15 residues. Germline V gene lookup returns CDR1 SGHTA and CDR2 FQGNSA. CDR3 DNA: TGTGCCAGCAGCGGCCGGGACAGGGGGCTATACGAGCAGTACTTC. Encoded protein: CASSGRDRGLYEQYF.

This chain links TRBV6-5 with TRBJ1-5; 7 bases are shared with TRBD1. Germline V gene sequence: CDR1 MNHEY, CDR2 SVGAGI. The CDR3 spans 14 residues. The V and J ends lost 5 bases and 6 bases, in that order; junction bases with no gene match: 7. The CDR3 sequence: CASSPDRASQPQHF. The CDR3, as DNA: TGTGCCAGCAGTCCTGACAGGGCTAGTCAGCCCCAGCATTTT.

This rearrangement joins TRBV6-6 to TRBJ2-5, with D tentatively TRBD2 (6 bases). The DNA end favors TRBJ2-7, so the J call may be wrong. Germline CDR1 is MNHNY and CDR2 is SVGAGI (reference sequence). There are 15 residues in the CDR3. CDR3 sequence: CASSYGAGRDYEQYF. The CDR3 DNA reads TGTGCCAGCAGTTACGGGGCGGGACGCGACTACGAGCAGTACTTC.

This clone is a singleton in its sample. The junction shows a germline mismatch at one end, possibly a read error. The V and J genes are TRBV7-9 and TRBJ2-3; 8 bases line up with TRBD2. The CDR3 has 11 residues. Per germline, CDR1 SEHNR and CDR2 FQNEAQ (reference sequence). The CDR3 region has the DNA TGTTCCAGCAGCCAAAGCGGGGGAGAGTATTTT. As protein: CSSSQSGGEYF.

The chain is built from TRBV5-1 and TRBJ1-1; tentatively, D is TRBD1 (6 bases). The CDR3 consists of 16 residues. Germline-derived CDR1 and CDR2 are SGHRS and YFSETQ. V lost 0 bases and J lost 0, with 12 bases in between. CDR3 nucleotide sequence: TGCGCCAGCAGCTTGGGACTACAGGGAGTGAACACTGAAGCTTTCTTT. Translated: CASSLGLQGVNTEAFF.

The chain combines TRBV15 with TRBJ2-7; perhaps TRBD1 as D (5 bases). This CDR3 spans 14 amino acids. Germline lookup yields CDR1 LNHNV and CDR2 YYDKDF (reference sequence). V shed 1 base and J shed 6 bases, with 13 bases lying between them. CDR3 bases: TGTGCCACCAGCAGAGTGGGCAGGGTAGGCGAGCAGTACTTC. Amino acid sequence: CATSRVGRVGEQYF.

The chain links TRBV19 to TRBJ2-7; D may be TRBD1 (6 bases). Trimming stripped 4 bases from V and 3 bases from J, with 10 bases between. From germline, CDR1 is LNHDA and CDR2 SQIVND (reference sequence). The CDR3 sequence is 13 residues long. The CDR3 reads CASSRDTRYEQYF. Here the CDR3 DNA reads TGTGCCAGTAGTAGGGACACTCGCTACGAGCAGTACTTC.

The genes are TRBV27 and TRBJ2-5; 8 positions agree with TRBD2. The V gene's germline CDR1 is MNHEY and CDR2 SMNVEV (reference sequence). The CDR3 contains 18 residues. V dropped 7 bases and J dropped 0; count of bases not matched to a gene: 16. CDR3 sequence (DNA): TGTGCCAGCACACAAACAAATTTAGCGGGGAGGTACCAAGAGACCCAGTACTTC. This translates into CASTQTNLAGRYQETQYF.

The chain combines TRBV28 with TRBJ2-1, with unresolved D. CDR3 length: 14 residues. Germline CDR1 and CDR2: MDHEN and SYDVKM. Trimming stripped 1 base from V and 15 bases from J, with 19 bases between. The CDR3 region has the DNA TGTGCCAGCAGTTTATCCCTTGCCCTCGGGTTGCGGTTCTTC. It yields the protein CASSLSLALGLRFF.

The chain recombines TRBV5-6 with TRBJ2-7, with D possibly TRBD1 on 6 matching bases. Deletions cut 3 bases from V and 1 base from J, with 14 bases between. Looked up from germline, CDR1 is SGHDT and CDR2 is YYEEEE. This CDR3 comprises 15 residues. This chain's CDR3 is CASSSTGPTSYEQYF. The CDR3, as DNA: TGTGCCAGCAGCTCCACAGGGCCTACTTCCTACGAGCAGTACTTC.

J is TRBJ2-1 and V is TRBV5-1; 7 nucleotides line up with TRBD1. With V trimmed by 4 bases and J by 6 bases, 10 bases remained unmatched. The CDR3 has 15 residues. Germline V lookup: CDR1 SGHRS, CDR2 YFSETQ. The CDR3 region has the DNA TGCGCCAGCAGCAAAAAAGGGACAGAGGCCAATGAGCAGTTCTTC. It translates to CASSKKGTEANEQFF.

This clone was counted once. J is TRBJ1-1 and V is TRBV6-5, with TRBD1 as a possible D gene (5 bases). V lost 0 bases and J 5 bases, leaving 16 bases between the germline ends. This CDR3 comprises 16 residues. Germline CDR1 is MNHEY and CDR2 is SVGAGI. The CDR3: CASSYSMNRIATEAFF. The CDR3 bases are TGTGCCAGCAGTTACTCGATGAACAGGATCGCGACTGAAGCTTTCTTT.

In the case of this clone: At the DNA level, this CDR3 is encoded by other sequences in the same sample as well. CDR3: CASLAGGTDTQYF. The CDR3 bases are TGTGCCAGCCTAGCGGGGGGCACAGATACGCAGTATTTT. The rearrangement joins TRBV19 to TRBJ2-3, with TRBD2 matching 10 bases. The CDR3 extends over 13 amino acids. From germline, CDR1 is LNHDA and CDR2 SQIVND (reference sequence). Germline trimming cut 9 bases from V and 1 base from J; bases unmatched to any gene: 1.

V gene TRBV2 combines with J gene TRBJ2-2, with D possibly matching TRBD1 (6 bases). This CDR3 contains 18 residues. The V end lost 6 bases, the J end lost 0 bases, and 20 bases lay between the germline ends. Germline V CDR1 and CDR2: SNHLY, FYNNEI. CDR3 sequence: CASSGDRQDLSNTGELFF. CDR3 DNA sequence: TGTGCCAGCAGCGGAGATCGACAGGATCTATCGAACACCGGGGAGCTGTTTTTT. Based on the CDR3 plus reference TRBV2 and TRBJ2-2, the full variable domain is EPEVTQTPSHQVTQMGQEVILRCVPISNHLYFYWYRQILGQKVEFLVSFYNNEISEKSEIFDDQFSVERPDGSNFTLKIRSTKLEDSAMYFCASSGDRQDLSNTGELFFGEGSRLTVL.

Comment on this clone: The same CDR3 is also encoded by other DNA sequences in this sample. CDR3 amino acids: CAWSYSNQPQHF. The CDR3 DNA is TGTGCCTGGAGTTATAGCAATCAGCCCCAGCATTTT. The rearrangement uses TRBV30 and TRBJ1-5; D gene unclear. CDR1 and CDR2 (germline): GTSNPN, SVGIG (reference sequence). V gave up 2 bases and J gave up 0 bases, with 2 bases separating them. The CDR3 sequence is 12 residues long.

This clone occurred once. The genes are TRBV7-9 and TRBJ2-1; 13 nucleotides match TRBD2. The CDR3 spans 16 residues. V was clipped by 5 bases and J by 15 bases; unmatched bases: 16. Germline loops: CDR1 SEHNR, CDR2 FQNEAQ (reference sequence). This CDR3 is CASSHGLAGAAGRSFF. The CDR3 coding sequence is TGTGCCAGCAGCCACGGACTAGCGGGAGCAGCAGGCCGATCGTTCTTC.

The rearrangement uses TRBV4-2 and TRBJ1-4, with TRBD1 matching 9 bases. The J segment lost 8 bases and the V segment lost 4 bases, leaving 8 bases of the junction unmatched. Germline CDR1 LGHNA, CDR2 YNFKEQ. The CDR3 is 15 amino acids. The CDR3 bases are TGTGCCAGCAGCCGACGACAGGGGGAAGGAGAAAAACTGTTTTTT. Protein product: CASSRRQGEGEKLFF.